What follows describes a single T cell receptor (beta chain). The data stem from a study of shared clonotypes between healthy human individuals. Germline V gene lookup returns CDR1 SGHNT and CDR2 YYREEE (reference sequence). The CDR3 runs 14 residues. Trimming cost V 0 bases and J 0 bases, with 6 bases left between them. Profiled with immunoSEQ multiplex PCR; TCRdb holds only in-frame clones, not every one. The sample holds about 2 million clones; 90% to 95% are singletons and the top ten take under 0.15%. This sequence was found in a man between 18 and 35 years old in good health. The sequenced sample consisted of naive CD4+ T cells sorted from blood. The subset was: CD45RA+ positively selected. The V call is TRBV5-4, the J call TRBJ2-5; D unclear. CDR3: CASSLAANQETQYF. CDR3 nucleotide sequence: TGTGCCAGCAGCTTGGCGGCTAACCAAGAGACCCAGTACTTC.